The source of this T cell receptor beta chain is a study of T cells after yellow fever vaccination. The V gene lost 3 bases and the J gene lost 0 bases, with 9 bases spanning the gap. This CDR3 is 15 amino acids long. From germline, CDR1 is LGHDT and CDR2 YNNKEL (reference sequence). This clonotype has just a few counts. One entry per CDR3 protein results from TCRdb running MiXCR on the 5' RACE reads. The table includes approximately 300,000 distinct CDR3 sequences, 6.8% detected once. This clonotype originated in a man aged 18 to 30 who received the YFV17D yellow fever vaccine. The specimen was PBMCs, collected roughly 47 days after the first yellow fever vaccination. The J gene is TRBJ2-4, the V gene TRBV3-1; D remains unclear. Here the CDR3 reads CASSHNTIAKNIQYF. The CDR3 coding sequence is TGTGCCAGCAGCCACAACACTATAGCCAAAAACATTCAGTACTTC.